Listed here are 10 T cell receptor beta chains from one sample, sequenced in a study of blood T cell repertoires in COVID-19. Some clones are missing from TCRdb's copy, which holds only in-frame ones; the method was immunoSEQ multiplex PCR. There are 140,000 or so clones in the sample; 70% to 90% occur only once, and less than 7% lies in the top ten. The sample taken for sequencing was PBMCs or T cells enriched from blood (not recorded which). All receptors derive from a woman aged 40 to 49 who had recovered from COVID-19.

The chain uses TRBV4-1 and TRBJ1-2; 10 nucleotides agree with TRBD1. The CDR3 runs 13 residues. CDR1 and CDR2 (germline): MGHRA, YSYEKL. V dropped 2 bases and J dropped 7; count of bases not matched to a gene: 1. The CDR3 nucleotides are TGCGCCAGCAGCCAATGGGACAGGGGTGGCTACACCTTC. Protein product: CASSQWDRGGYTF.

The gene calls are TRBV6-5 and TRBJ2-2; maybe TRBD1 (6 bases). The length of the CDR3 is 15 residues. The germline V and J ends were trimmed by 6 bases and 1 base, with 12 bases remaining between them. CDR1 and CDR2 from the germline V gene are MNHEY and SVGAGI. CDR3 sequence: CASRDLRGNTGELFF. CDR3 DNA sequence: TGTGCCAGCAGGGATCTCAGGGGGAACACCGGGGAGCTGTTTTTT.

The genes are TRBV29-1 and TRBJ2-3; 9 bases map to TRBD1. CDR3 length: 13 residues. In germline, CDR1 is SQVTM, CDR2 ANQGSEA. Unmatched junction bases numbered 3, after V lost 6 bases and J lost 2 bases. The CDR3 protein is CSVRDRDTDTQYF. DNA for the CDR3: TGCAGCGTCCGGGACAGGGACACAGATACGCAGTATTTT.

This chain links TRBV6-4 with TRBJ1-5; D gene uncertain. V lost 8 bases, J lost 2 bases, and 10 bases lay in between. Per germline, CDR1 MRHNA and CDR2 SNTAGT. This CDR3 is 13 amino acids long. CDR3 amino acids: CASAWEGNQPQHF. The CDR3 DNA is TGTGCCAGCGCGTGGGAGGGCAATCAGCCCCAGCATTTT.

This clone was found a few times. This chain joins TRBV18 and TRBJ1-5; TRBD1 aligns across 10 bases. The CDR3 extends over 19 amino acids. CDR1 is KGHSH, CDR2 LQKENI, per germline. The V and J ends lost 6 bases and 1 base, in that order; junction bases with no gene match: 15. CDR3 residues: CASSSGTGAKGGSNQPQHF. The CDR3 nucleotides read TGTGCCAGCTCTTCAGGGACAGGGGCGAAGGGCGGGAGCAATCAGCCCCAGCATTTT.

In DNA form, the CDR3 reads TGCGCCAGCAGCCACCTCCGGTCCCGGGGCTACACCTTC. Translated, it gives CASSHLRSRGYTF. The genes are TRBV4-1 and TRBJ1-2; D unresolved. Germline CDR1 and CDR2: MGHRA and YSYEKL. The CDR3 contains 13 residues. Trimming left V 3 bases short and J 8 bases short, with 13 bases between.

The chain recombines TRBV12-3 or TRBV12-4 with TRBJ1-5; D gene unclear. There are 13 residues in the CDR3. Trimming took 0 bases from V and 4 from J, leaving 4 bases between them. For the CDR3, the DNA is TGTGCCAGCAGTTTAGCCCTTAATCAGCCCCAGCATTTT. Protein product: CASSLALNQPQHF.

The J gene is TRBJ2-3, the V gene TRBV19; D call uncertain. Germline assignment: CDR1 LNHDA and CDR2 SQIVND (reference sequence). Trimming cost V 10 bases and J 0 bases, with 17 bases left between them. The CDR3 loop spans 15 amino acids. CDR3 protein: CATAPRKLSTDTQYF. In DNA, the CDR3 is TGTGCCACCGCGCCCAGGAAACTTAGCACAGATACGCAGTATTTT.

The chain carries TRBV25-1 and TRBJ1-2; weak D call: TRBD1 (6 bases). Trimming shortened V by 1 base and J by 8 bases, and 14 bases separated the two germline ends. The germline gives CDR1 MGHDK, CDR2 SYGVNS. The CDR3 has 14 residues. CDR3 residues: CASSESAGARGYTF. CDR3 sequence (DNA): TGTGCCAGCAGTGAATCGGCAGGGGCGCGGGGCTACACCTTC.

The CDR3 DNA reads TGTGCCAGCAGCGTCGCCGGGACAGGGGTTGACGGGGAGCTGTTTTTT. Translated, it gives CASSVAGTGVDGELFF. V is TRBV9 and J is TRBJ2-2, with 10 bases that match TRBD1. CDR1 and CDR2 (germline): SGDLS, YYNGEE. The CDR3 loop spans 16 amino acids. V was pared by 2 bases and J by 7 bases, with 8 bases of the junction left unmatched.